A selection of T cell receptor beta chains follows, all from one sample in a study of response to subunit inactivated influenza vaccine. TCRdb redid the calling of the RT-PCR reads with MiXCR, one entry per CDR3 protein. The table records roughly 570,000 distinct CDR3 sequences, approximately 13% of them present only once. The sequencing used PBMCs from blood, collected about 40 days after vaccination. Receptor source: a man aged 50-59 years who received an inactivated influenza vaccine. Both conserved end residues are trimmed from each CDR3. The order of the fields is V gene, J gene, CDR3 protein.

TRBV5-1	TRBJ1-1	ASSLGQTGGSTEAF
TRBV20-1	TRBJ2-2	SAWRDRAGELF
TRBV10-3	TRBJ2-3	ATQGSDTQY
TRBV6-5	TRBJ2-5	ASSYSALAGKETQY
TRBV5-1	TRBJ2-1	ASRASGVPQGNEQF
TRBV18	TRBJ1-6	ASSPGQYNSPLH
TRBV12-3/TRBV12-4	TRBJ2-3	ASEPPSTDTQY
TRBV9	TRBJ2-6	ASSVGVSGANVLT
TRBV13	TRBJ2-7	ASSSVTGIGPNEQY
TRBV5-6	TRBJ2-2	ASSFRLAGSTGELF
TRBV14	TRBJ2-3	ASSQMRDTSTDTQY
TRBV29-1	TRBJ2-1	SVVAGGPPQF
TRBV6-6	TRBJ1-1	ASSQGGAEAF
TRBV15	TRBJ2-1	ATSSFRGRGYNEQF
TRBV12-3/TRBV12-4	TRBJ2-1	ASSTTGSSYNEQF
TRBV7-9	TRBJ1-1	ASSLVAAEAF
TRBV7-9	TRBJ2-2	ASSDRDRGIGELF
TRBV27	TRBJ2-7	ASSPATHSGIPYEQY
TRBV6-5	TRBJ1-4	ASSYMGGIGEKLF
TRBV29-1	TRBJ2-7	SVMGGVGDRSAYEQY
TRBV12-3/TRBV12-4	TRBJ2-7	ASSLSPAGRHEQY
TRBV20-1	TRBJ2-5	SAREEGTSGTQY
TRBV18	TRBJ1-4	ASSPPTSGVEKLF
TRBV15	TRBJ2-7	ATSRDYPEAGEYEQY
TRBV15	TRBJ2-3	ATQKTDTDTQY
TRBV7-9	TRBJ1-1	ASSPLNTEAF
TRBV3-1	TRBJ1-6	ASSQRQGDSPLH
TRBV29-1	TRBJ2-3	SVGGIITDTQY
TRBV6-5	TRBJ1-2	ASSYGRVYGYT
TRBV6-5	TRBJ2-7	ASSYGHTYEQY
TRBV5-1	TRBJ2-1	ASSSWGGNSYNEQF
TRBV3-1	TRBJ2-3	ASSQVPSNTQY
TRBV7-2	TRBJ2-1	ASSRLQGDNEQF
TRBV6-6	TRBJ2-1	ASTLGALWF
TRBV18	TRBJ1-2	ASSPRDRLFVNYGYT
TRBV7-2	TRBJ1-1	ASSLLSGYTEAF
TRBV11-1	TRBJ2-1	ASSGWGTGGMSYNEQF
TRBV10-3	TRBJ2-3	AISARGPGSYTDTQY
TRBV20-1	TRBJ2-1	SARDFGTSDNEQF
TRBV5-1	TRBJ2-6	ASSPLDLTAYSGANVLT
TRBV5-1	TRBJ2-2	ASSLAVAGTGELF
TRBV19	TRBJ2-3	ASSPVAGDLDTQY
TRBV6-1	TRBJ1-4	ASGRDSPVQLF
TRBV10-3	TRBJ2-2	AIGGSSGYTGELF
TRBV29-1	TRBJ2-1	SVVSGSSYNEQF